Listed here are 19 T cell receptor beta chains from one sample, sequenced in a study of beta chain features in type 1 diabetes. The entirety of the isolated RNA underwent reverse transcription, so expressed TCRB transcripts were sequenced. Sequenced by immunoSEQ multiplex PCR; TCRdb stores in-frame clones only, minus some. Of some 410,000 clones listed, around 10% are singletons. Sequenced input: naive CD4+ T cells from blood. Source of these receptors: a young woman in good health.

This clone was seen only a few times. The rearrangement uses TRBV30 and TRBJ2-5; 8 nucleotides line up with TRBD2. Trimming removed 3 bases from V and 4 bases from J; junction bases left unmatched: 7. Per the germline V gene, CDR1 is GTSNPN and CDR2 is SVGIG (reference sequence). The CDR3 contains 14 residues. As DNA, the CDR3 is TGTGCCTGGAGCCCGACTAGCGCGGGAGAGACCCAGTACTTC. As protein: CAWSPTSAGETQYF.

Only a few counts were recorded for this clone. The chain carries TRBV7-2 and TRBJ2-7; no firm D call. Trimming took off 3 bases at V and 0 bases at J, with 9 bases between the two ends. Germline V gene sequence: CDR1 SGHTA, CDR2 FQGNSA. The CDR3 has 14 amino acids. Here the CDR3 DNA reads TGTGCCAGCAGCTTGTGGCCGAGCTCCTACGAGCAGTACGTC. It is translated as CASSLWPSSYEQYV.

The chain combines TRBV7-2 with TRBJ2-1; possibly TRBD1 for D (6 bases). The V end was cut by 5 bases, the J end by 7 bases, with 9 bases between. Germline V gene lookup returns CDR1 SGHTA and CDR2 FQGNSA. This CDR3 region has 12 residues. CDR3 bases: TGTGCCAGCAGCATCAGGGGTAATGAGCAGTTCTTC. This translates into CASSIRGNEQFF.

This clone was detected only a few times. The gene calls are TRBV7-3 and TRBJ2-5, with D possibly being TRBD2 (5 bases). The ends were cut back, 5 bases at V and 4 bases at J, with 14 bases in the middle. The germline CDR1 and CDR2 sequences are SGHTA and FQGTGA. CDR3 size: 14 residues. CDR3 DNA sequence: TGTGCCAGCAGCCCCCTTCCACGGGGAGAGACCCAGTACTTC. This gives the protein CASSPLPRGETQYF.

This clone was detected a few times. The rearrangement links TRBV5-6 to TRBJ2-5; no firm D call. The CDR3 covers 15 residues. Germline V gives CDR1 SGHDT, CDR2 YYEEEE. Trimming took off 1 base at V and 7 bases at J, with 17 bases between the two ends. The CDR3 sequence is CASSLSIRPAGTQYF. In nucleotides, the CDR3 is TGTGCCAGCAGCTTGAGTATCCGACCGGCTGGGACCCAGTACTTC.

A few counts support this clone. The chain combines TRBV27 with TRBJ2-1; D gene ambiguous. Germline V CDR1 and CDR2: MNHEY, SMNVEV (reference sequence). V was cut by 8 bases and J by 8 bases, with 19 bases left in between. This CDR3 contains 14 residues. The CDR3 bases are TGTGCCAGCCGGCATGGATTTGATCGGTATGAGCAGTTCTTC. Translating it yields CASRHGFDRYEQFF.

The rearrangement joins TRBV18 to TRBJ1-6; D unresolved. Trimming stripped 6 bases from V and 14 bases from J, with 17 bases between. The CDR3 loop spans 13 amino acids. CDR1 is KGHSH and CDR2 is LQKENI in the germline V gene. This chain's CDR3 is CASSPAGSEALHF. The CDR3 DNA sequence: TGTGCCAGCTCCCCGGCGGGTTCCGAGGCCCTCCACTTT.

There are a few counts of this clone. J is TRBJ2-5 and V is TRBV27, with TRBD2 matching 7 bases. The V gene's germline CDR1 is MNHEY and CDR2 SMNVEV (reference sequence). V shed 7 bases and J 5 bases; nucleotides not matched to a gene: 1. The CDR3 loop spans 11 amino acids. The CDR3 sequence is CASKRGETQYF. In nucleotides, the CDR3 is TGTGCCAGCAAGCGGGGTGAGACCCAGTACTTC.

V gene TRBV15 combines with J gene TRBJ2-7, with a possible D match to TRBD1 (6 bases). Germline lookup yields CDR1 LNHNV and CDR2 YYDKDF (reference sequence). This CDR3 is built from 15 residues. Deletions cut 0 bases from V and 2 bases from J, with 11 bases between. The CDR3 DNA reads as TGTGCCACCAGCAGAGAGAGGACAGAGGCCTACGAGCAGTACTTC. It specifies CATSRERTEAYEQYF. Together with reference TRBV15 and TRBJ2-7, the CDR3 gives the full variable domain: DAMVIQNPRYQVTQFGKPVTLSCSQTLNHNVMYWYQQKSSQAPKLLFHYYDKDFNNEADTPDNFQSRRPNTSFCFLDIRSPGLGDTAMYLCATSRERTEAYEQYFGPGTRLTVT.

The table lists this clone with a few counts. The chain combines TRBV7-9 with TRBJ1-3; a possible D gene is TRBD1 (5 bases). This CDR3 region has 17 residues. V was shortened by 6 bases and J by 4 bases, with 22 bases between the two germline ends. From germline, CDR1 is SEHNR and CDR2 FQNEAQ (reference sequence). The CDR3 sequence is CASSYSGTRVWGNTIYF. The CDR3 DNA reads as TGTGCCAGCAGTTACTCCGGAACCAGGGTGTGGGGAAACACCATATATTTT.

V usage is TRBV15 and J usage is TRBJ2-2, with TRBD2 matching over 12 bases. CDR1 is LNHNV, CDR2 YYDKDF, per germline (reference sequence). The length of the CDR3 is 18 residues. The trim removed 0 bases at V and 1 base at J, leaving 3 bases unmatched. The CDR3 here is CATSREKGLAGNTGELFF. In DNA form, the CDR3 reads TGTGCCACCAGCAGAGAGAAGGGACTAGCGGGGAACACCGGGGAGCTGTTTTTT.

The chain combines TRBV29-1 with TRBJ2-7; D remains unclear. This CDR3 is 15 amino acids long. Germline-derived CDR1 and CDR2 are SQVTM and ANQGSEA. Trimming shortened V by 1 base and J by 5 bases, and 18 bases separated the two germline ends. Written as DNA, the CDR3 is TGCAGCGTTGAAGTTTTAGGGCTATCGGGCGACGAGCAGTACTTC. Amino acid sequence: CSVEVLGLSGDEQYF.

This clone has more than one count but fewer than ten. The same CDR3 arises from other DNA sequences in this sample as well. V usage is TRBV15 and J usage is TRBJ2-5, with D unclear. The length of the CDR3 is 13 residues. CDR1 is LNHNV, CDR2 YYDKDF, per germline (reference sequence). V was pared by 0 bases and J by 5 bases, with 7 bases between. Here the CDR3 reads CATSRDPRETQYF. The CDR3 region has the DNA TGTGCCACCAGCAGAGATCCCCGCGAGACCCAGTACTTC.

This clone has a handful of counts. Here the CDR3 DNA reads TGTGCCAGCAGTTTCCTGCACAATGAGCAGTTCTTC. Translating it yields CASSFLHNEQFF. The genes are TRBV28 and TRBJ2-1, with D uncertain. CDR3 length: 12 residues. Germline V lookup: CDR1 MDHEN, CDR2 SYDVKM. Trimming removed 3 bases at V and 5 bases at J, with 5 bases between.

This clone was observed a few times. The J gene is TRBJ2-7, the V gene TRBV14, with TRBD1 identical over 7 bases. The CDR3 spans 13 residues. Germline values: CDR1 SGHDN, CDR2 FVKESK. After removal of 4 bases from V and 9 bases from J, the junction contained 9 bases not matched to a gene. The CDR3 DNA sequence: TGTGCCAGCAGCCTAGCCTTGGGACAGCCGCAGTACGTC. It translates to CASSLALGQPQYV.

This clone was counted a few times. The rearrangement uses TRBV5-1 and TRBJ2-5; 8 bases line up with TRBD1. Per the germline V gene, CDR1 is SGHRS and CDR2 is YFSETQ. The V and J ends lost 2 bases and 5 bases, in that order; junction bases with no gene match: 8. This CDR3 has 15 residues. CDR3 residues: CASSFRTGNAETQYF. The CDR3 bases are TGCGCCAGCAGCTTTCGGACAGGGAATGCGGAGACCCAGTACTTC. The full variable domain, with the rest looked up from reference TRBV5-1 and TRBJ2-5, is KAGVTQTPRYLIKTRGQQVTLSCSPISGHRSVSWYQQTPGQGLQFLFEYFSETQRNKGNFPGRFSGRQFSNSRSEMNVSTLELGDSALYLCASSFRTGNAETQYFGPGTRLLVL.

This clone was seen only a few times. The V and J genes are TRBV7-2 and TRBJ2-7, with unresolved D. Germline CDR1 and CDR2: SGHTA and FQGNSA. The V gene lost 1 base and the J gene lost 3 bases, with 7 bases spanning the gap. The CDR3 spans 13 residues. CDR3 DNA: TGTGCCAGCAGCTTAGGGGCGAGCTACGAGCAGTACTTC. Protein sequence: CASSLGASYEQYF.

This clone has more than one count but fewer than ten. The CDR3: CASSVVPAGVSNEQFF. DNA of the CDR3: TGTGCCAGCAGCGTAGTTCCGGCGGGAGTTAGCAATGAGCAGTTCTTC. The rearrangement uses TRBV9 and TRBJ2-1; 7 positions match TRBD2. J gave up 6 bases and V 0 bases, and 9 bases lay outside the gene matches. There are 16 residues in the CDR3. Per germline, CDR1 SGDLS and CDR2 YYNGEE.

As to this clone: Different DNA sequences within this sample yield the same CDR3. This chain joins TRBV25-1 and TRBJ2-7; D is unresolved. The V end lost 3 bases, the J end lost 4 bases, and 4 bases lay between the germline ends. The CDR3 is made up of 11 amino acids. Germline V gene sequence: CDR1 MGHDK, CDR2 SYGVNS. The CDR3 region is CASSEGYEQYF. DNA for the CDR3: TGTGCCAGCAGTGAGGGGTACGAGCAGTACTTC.